This is a list of T cell receptor beta chains from one sample in a study of blood T cell repertoires in COVID-19. Some clones are missing from TCRdb's copy, which holds only in-frame ones; the method was immunoSEQ multiplex PCR. Among fewer than 200,000 clones listed, about 86% were seen once. Input material: peripheral blood. All receptors derive from a woman aged 70-85 years with COVID-19, enrolled during active disease. Each CDR3 is given without its conserved first and last residue. Fields, in order: V gene, CDR3 protein.

v_gene: TRBV19; CDR3aa: ASSIAIGGPNYEQY
v_gene: TRBV2; CDR3aa: ASRPRQGLNTEAF
v_gene: TRBV30; CDR3aa: AWNKPGGGEKLF
v_gene: TRBV4-1; CDR3aa: ASSHTGQGVSEAF
v_gene: TRBV3-1/TRBV3-2; CDR3aa: ASSQSRVESPLH
v_gene: TRBV6-2/TRBV6-3; CDR3aa: ASSYTTGAGANTGELF
v_gene: TRBV9; CDR3aa: ASSVIGRVAGNTIY
v_gene: TRBV2; CDR3aa: ASHITDTQY
v_gene: TRBV15; CDR3aa: ATTGGVGVQVLSEQY
v_gene: TRBV18; CDR3aa: ASSGLGLGKETQY
v_gene: TRBV19; CDR3aa: ASRQDRGSEAF
v_gene: TRBV6-2/TRBV6-3; CDR3aa: ASSYSRAGYDNSPLH